The rows below give T cell receptor beta chains drawn from one sample of a study of tumor-infiltrating lymphocytes in localized non-small cell lung cancer. Some clones are missing from TCRdb's copy, which holds only in-frame ones; the method was immunoSEQ multiplex PCR. The repertoire holds over 10,000 clones, with over 75% as singletons. Sequencing was carried out using uninvolved lung tissue not adjacent to the tumor. The receptor source for this set is a human donor with non-small cell lung cancer. CDR3s include the opening cysteine and the closing phenylalanine or tryptophan. Each record gives: CDR3 length, J gene, V gene, clone size, D gene, CDR3 protein, CDR3 DNA. A D gene is named only where the DNA matches it firmly. Expanded clones get a size class; other rows say once, few or many, or leave the size out.

>12|TRBJ1-5|TRBV30|.|.
CAWSDSIQPQHF
TGTGCCTGGAGCGACTCGATACAGCCCCAGCATTTT
>15|TRBJ2-1|TRBV29-1|.|.
CSVEGPKQSYNEQFF
TGCAGCGTTGAAGGACCCAAACAATCCTACAATGAGCAGTTCTTC
>15|TRBJ1-6|TRBV6-5|.|TRBD1
CASQSPQGDNSPLHF
TGTGCCAGCCAAAGCCCACAGGGGGATAATTCACCCCTCCACTTT
>14|TRBJ2-7|TRBV2|medium-sized|TRBD1
CASSEGTGYHEQYF
TGTGCCAGCAGTGAGGGGACAGGGTACCACGAGCAGTACTTC
>15|TRBJ2-1|TRBV28|.|TRBD2
CASRRGLAAYNEQFF
TGTGCCAGCAGGCGGGGACTAGCGGCTTACAATGAGCAGTTCTTC
>15|TRBJ1-3|TRBV5-8|.|.
CASSGTPRSGNTIYF
TGTGCCAGCAGCGGTACGCCTCGCTCTGGAAACACCATATATTTT
>12|TRBJ2-7|TRBV28|medium-sized|.
CASSLTGYEQYF
TGTGCCAGCAGTTTGACAGGCTACGAGCAGTACTTC
>16|TRBJ2-7|TRBV2|.|TRBD2
CASSGWTSGGEYEQYF
TGTGCCAGCAGCGGTTGGACTAGCGGGGGGGAGTACGAGCAGTACTTC
>12|TRBJ2-1|TRBV2|.|.
CASRRTDNEQFF
TGTGCCTCGCGTCGGACGGACAATGAGCAGTTCTTC
>15|TRBJ1-1|TRBV6-1|.|TRBD1
CASSGKDRGNTEAFF
TGTGCCAGCAGTGGAAAGGACAGGGGGAACACTGAAGCTTTCTTT
>16|TRBJ2-7|TRBV7-2|.|.
CASSPEGQVLLYEQYF
TGTGCCAGCAGCCCAGAGGGGCAGGTCCTTCTCTACGAGCAGTACTTC
>8|TRBJ1-1|TRBV29-1|.|.
CSVEGTFF
TGCAGCGTTGAAGGAACTTTCTTT
>15|TRBJ1-2|TRBV11-2|.|TRBD1
CASSSGDRGDYGYTF
TGTGCCAGCAGCTCAGGGGACAGGGGGGACTATGGCTACACCTTC
>13|TRBJ2-7|TRBV5-6|.|.
CASSRGPAYEQYF
TGTGCCAGCAGCCGAGGACCCGCCTACGAGCAGTACTTC
>13|TRBJ2-7|TRBV30|.|.
CAWTGTLAYEQYF
TGTGCCTGGACGGGGACACTCGCCTACGAGCAGTACTTC
>15|TRBJ2-1|TRBV7-9|.|.
CASSPRTVRGNEQFF
TGTGCCAGCAGCCCGCGGACAGTTCGGGGGAATGAGCAGTTCTTC
>14|TRBJ2-7|TRBV19|.|.
CASSQRQVHYEQYF
TGTGCCAGTAGTCAGCGACAGGTCCACTACGAGCAGTACTTC
>15|TRBJ1-1|TRBV7-9|.|.
CASSLDPPGVTEAFF
TGTGCCAGCAGCTTAGACCCCCCCGGGGTTACTGAAGCTTTCTTT
>14|TRBJ1-1|TRBV9|.|.
CASSVTDWGTEAFF
TGTGCCAGCAGCGTCACGGATTGGGGCACTGAAGCTTTCTTT
>13|TRBJ2-7|TRBV5-4|.|.
CASSPEQGYEQYF
TGTGCCAGCAGCCCGGAACAGGGCTACGAGCAGTACTTC
>12|TRBJ2-3|TRBV5-4|once|.
CASSPAGGTQYF
TGTGCCAGCAGCCCGGCTGGGGGTACGCAGTATTTT
>11|TRBJ2-1|TRBV10-2|.|.
CASGGDIEQFF
TGCGCCAGCGGGGGAGATATTGAGCAGTTCTTC